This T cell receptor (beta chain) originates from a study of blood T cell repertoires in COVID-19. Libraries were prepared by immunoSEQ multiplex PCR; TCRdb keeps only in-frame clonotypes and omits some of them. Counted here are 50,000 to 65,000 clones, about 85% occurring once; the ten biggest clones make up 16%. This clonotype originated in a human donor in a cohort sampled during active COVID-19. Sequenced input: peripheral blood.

The CDR3 loop is CASSPTSRGRKETQYF. The CDR3 nucleotides are TGTGCCAGCTCACCGACGTCCAGGGGGCGGAAGGAGACCCAGTACTTC. The rearrangement links TRBV18 to TRBJ2-5, with 8 bases identical to TRBD1. CDR3 size: 16 residues. The J segment lost 5 bases and the V segment lost 3 bases, leaving 11 bases of the junction unmatched. The V gene's germline CDR1 is KGHSH and CDR2 LQKENI. Drawing the rest from reference TRBV18 and TRBJ2-5, the complete variable domain is NAGVMQNPRHLVRRRGQEARLRCSPMKGHSHVYWYRQLPEEGLKFMVYLQKENIIDESGMPKERFSAEFPKEGPSILRIQQVVRGDSAAYFCASSPTSRGRKETQYFGPGTRLLVL.